A single sample gave rise to the 14 T cell receptor beta chains below, sequenced in a study of shared clonotypes between healthy human individuals. Sequenced by immunoSEQ multiplex PCR; TCRdb stores in-frame clones only, minus some. The sample shows about 2 million clones, approximately 95% of them seen only once. Only CD45RO-negative cells positively selected for CCR7 counted as naive CD8 cells, so terminally differentiated effector memory CD45RA+ cells were excluded. Sequenced material: naive CD8+ T cells sorted from blood. These receptors were obtained from a man between 18 and 35 years old in good health.

This clone was found once. The rearrangement joins TRBV6-1 to TRBJ1-3; 7 positions agree with TRBD1. Germline loops: CDR1 MNHNS, CDR2 SASEGT. This CDR3 has 18 amino acids. Trimming at V came to 1 base and at J to 1 base, leaving 10 bases not matched to a gene. CDR3 sequence reads: CASSEGIIGTASGNTIYF. The DNA for the CDR3 is TGTGCCAGCAGTGAAGGGATCATCGGGACAGCATCTGGAAACACCATATATTTT.

The chain couples TRBV14 to TRBJ2-7, with 11 bases aligning to TRBD2. Germline V gene data show CDR1 as SGHDN and CDR2 as FVKESK. The trim removed 3 bases at V and 2 bases at J, leaving 9 bases unmatched. The CDR3 spans 17 residues. CDR3 loop: CASSHKIAGGATYEQYF. For the CDR3, the DNA is TGTGCCAGCAGCCATAAAATAGCGGGAGGGGCGACCTACGAGCAGTACTTC.

The rearrangement uses TRBV2 and TRBJ2-5; D possibly corresponds to TRBD1 (5 bases). Germline CDR1 SNHLY, CDR2 FYNNEI. The CDR3 runs to 13 residues. V lost 7 bases to trimming and J lost 4 bases, with 13 bases between them. The CDR3 DNA is TGTGCCAGCACCTCTGGGGCGTCAGAGACCCAGTACTTC. Its translation: CASTSGASETQYF.

The J gene is TRBJ2-7, the V gene TRBV4-3, with 8 bases aligning to TRBD1. V shed 2 bases and J 7 bases; nucleotides not matched to a gene: 10. Germline V CDR1 and CDR2: LGHNA, YSLEER. This CDR3 has 15 residues. The CDR3 sequence: CASSQRDRTDIEQYF. The CDR3 nucleotides read TGCGCCAGCAGCCAAAGGGACAGGACGGATATAGAGCAGTACTTC.

The rearrangement links TRBV29-1 to TRBJ1-2; 9 bases are shared with TRBD1. The CDR3 extends over 13 amino acids. Losses at the gene ends were 4 bases for V and 7 bases for J; bases not matched to a gene: 7. The germline gives CDR1 SQVTM, CDR2 ANQGSEA. This chain's CDR3 is CSVVRDRDGGYTF. The DNA for the CDR3 is TGCAGCGTTGTGAGGGACAGGGATGGTGGCTACACCTTC.

In its sample, this clone was seen once. The rearrangement links TRBV5-6 to TRBJ2-2; D perhaps matches TRBD2 (6 bases). V was pared by 0 bases and J by 7 bases, with 13 bases between. This CDR3 contains 15 residues. In germline, CDR1 is SGHDT, CDR2 YYEEEE. The CDR3 nucleotides are TGTGCCAGCAGCTTGGGGAGGGTCGGAGACGGGGAGCTGTTTTTT. Its protein product is CASSLGRVGDGELFF.

The rearrangement links TRBV6-5 to TRBJ2-1; D gene uncertain. Germline V gene sequence: CDR1 MNHEY, CDR2 SVGAGI. Trimming removed 0 bases from V and 5 bases from J, with 14 bases in between. This CDR3 has 16 residues. The DNA of the CDR3 is TGTGCCAGCAGTTACTCGAAAGGTGAAAGAGACAATGAGCAGTTCTTC. Translated, it gives CASSYSKGERDNEQFF.

The CDR3 sequence: CASRDSSLEQYF. In DNA, the CDR3 is TGCGCCAGCAGGGACAGCTCCCTCGAGCAGTACTTC. The V gene is TRBV10-2, the J gene TRBJ2-7; maybe TRBD1 (6 bases). Germline V gene lookup returns CDR1 WSHSY and CDR2 SAAADI. The CDR3 consists of 12 residues. Trimming pared 6 bases from V and 6 bases from J, leaving 12 bases between.

This chain connects TRBV14 to TRBJ2-1; 10 nucleotides line up with TRBD2. Germline loops: CDR1 SGHDN, CDR2 FVKESK. The V gene end was trimmed by 2 bases and the J gene end by 7 bases; junction bases not matched to a gene: 11. This CDR3 has 17 amino acids. The CDR3 coding sequence is TGTGCCAGCAGCCAATTAGAGCGGGGGGGCCTAGGGAATGAGCAGTTCTTC. Translating gives CASSQLERGGLGNEQFF.

Worth noting for this clone: Other DNA sequences in the same sample also yield this CDR3. The gene calls are TRBV11-2 and TRBJ2-7; D remains unclear. Deletions cut 1 base from V and 2 bases from J, with 6 bases between. This CDR3 has 13 residues. The germline CDR1 and CDR2 sequences are SGHAT and FQNNGV. In nucleotides, the CDR3 is TGTGCCAGCAGCTTAGGGCCAACCTACGAGCAGTACTTC. It translates to CASSLGPTYEQYF.

This chain joins TRBV11-2 and TRBJ2-7; maybe TRBD1 (6 bases). This CDR3 comprises 14 residues. In germline, CDR1 is SGHAT, CDR2 FQNNGV. The V end lost 5 bases, the J end lost 1 base, and 12 bases lay between the germline ends. The CDR3 DNA is TGTGCCAGCAGCGTGAGGACAGAGTCCTACGAGCAGTACTTC. Protein sequence: CASSVRTESYEQYF.

The chain recombines TRBV5-6 with TRBJ2-1; either TRBD1 or TRBD2 may fit D (6 bases each). V lost 0 bases to trimming and J lost 3 bases, with 22 bases between them. Germline CDR1 is SGHDT and CDR2 is YYEEEE. The CDR3 spans 19 residues. The CDR3 protein is CASSLVGGLSDYLYNEQFF. CDR3 nucleotides: TGTGCCAGCAGCTTGGTAGGGGGGCTTAGCGACTACCTCTACAATGAGCAGTTCTTC.

This sequence joins TRBV6-1 and TRBJ2-2, with a tentative D call TRBD1 (6 bases). V was pared by 6 bases and J by 5 bases, with 7 bases between. Looked up from germline, CDR1 is MNHNS and CDR2 is SASEGT. The CDR3 has 12 residues. CDR3 protein: CASSTGTGELFF. In DNA form, the CDR3 reads TGTGCCAGCAGCACAGGGACCGGGGAGCTGTTTTTT.

The chain joins TRBV6-5 to TRBJ1-2; possible D gene TRBD1, 5 bases. V gave up 0 bases and J gave up 3 bases, with 14 bases separating them. Germline assignment: CDR1 MNHEY and CDR2 SVGAGI. CDR3 length: 16 residues. The CDR3 spells CASSYSSGETDYGYTF. For the CDR3, the DNA is TGTGCCAGCAGTTACTCCTCGGGGGAAACCGACTATGGCTACACCTTC.